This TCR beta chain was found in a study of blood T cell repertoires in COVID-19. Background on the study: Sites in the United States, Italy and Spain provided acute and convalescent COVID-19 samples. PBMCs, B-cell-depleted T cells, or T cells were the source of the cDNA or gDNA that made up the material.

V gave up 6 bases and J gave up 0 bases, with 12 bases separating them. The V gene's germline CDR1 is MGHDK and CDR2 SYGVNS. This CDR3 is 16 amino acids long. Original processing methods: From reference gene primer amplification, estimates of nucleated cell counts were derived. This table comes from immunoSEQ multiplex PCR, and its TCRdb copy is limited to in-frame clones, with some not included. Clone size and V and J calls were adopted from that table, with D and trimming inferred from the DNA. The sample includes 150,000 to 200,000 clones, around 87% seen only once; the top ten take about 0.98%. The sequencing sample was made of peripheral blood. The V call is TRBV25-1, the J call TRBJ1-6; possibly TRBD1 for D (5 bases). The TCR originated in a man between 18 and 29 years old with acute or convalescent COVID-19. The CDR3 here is CASRQTASSYNSPLHF. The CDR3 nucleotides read TGTGCCAGCAGACAGACAGCGAGCTCCTATAATTCACCCCTCCACTTT.